A selection of T cell receptor beta chains follows, all from one sample in a study of blood T cell repertoires in COVID-19. The protocol was immunoSEQ multiplex PCR, while the TCRdb copy is restricted to in-frame clones and leaves out a portion. The table shows about 39,000 clones, with approximately 80% occurring only once. Sequencing input: peripheral blood. These receptors were taken from a man aged 55 to 70 in a cohort sampled during active COVID-19. CDR3s include the opening cysteine and the closing phenylalanine or tryptophan. Each record gives: J gene, V gene, D gene, clone size, CDR3 protein, CDR3 DNA. The D gene is left open where the match is weak. Only some rows state a clone size, as once, few, many or a class for expanded clones.

>TRBJ2-7|TRBV30|NA|once
CAWSEGGGSYEQYF
TGTGCCTGGAGTGAAGGGGGGGGCTCCTACGAGCAGTACTTC
>TRBJ1-3|TRBV12-3/TRBV12-4|NA|NA
CASSLAPGNTIYF
TGTGCCAGCAGTTTAGCGCCCGGGAACACCATATATTTT
>TRBJ1-4|TRBV7-8|NA|medium-sized
CASSLDYGATNEKLFF
TGTGCCAGCAGCTTAGACTACGGTGCAACTAATGAAAAACTGTTTTTT
>TRBJ2-7|TRBV5-6|NA|NA
CASSEPPGSYEQYF
TGTGCCAGCAGCGAACCCCCGGGGAGCTACGAGCAGTACTTC
>TRBJ2-7|TRBV2|NA|NA
CASLLGSEQYF
TGTGCCAGTCTTTTAGGGAGTGAGCAGTACTTC
>TRBJ1-2|TRBV5-6|NA|NA
CASSLGQSYGYTF
TGTGCCAGCAGCTTGGGTCAGTCCTATGGCTACACCTTC
>TRBJ1-1|TRBV28|TRBD1|few
CALRGQGRTEAFF
TGTGCCTTACGAGGACAGGGGCGCACTGAAGCTTTCTTT
>TRBJ2-1|TRBV15|TRBD2|NA
CATSRSLAGSYNEQFF
TGTGCCACCAGCAGGTCACTAGCGGGGTCCTACAATGAGCAGTTCTTC
>TRBJ1-1|TRBV10-3|NA|NA
CAISERGEAFF
TGTGCCATCAGTGAACGAGGTGAAGCTTTCTTT
>TRBJ1-3|TRBV18|TRBD1|NA
CASSPRRQGMGAGNTIYF
TGTGCCAGCTCACCACGAAGACAGGGAATGGGTGCTGGAAACACCATATATTTT
>TRBJ2-5|TRBV3-1/TRBV3-2|NA|NA
CASSHGDQGTQYF
TGTGCCAGCAGCCATGGGGATCAGGGGACCCAGTACTTC
>TRBJ2-7|TRBV18|TRBD1|NA
CASSPRDSYEQYF
TGTGCCAGCTCACCCCGGGACAGCTACGAGCAGTACTTC
>TRBJ2-7|TRBV10-3|TRBD2|NA
CAISPGLGSYEQYF
TGTGCCATCAGCCCGGGACTAGGATCATACGAGCAGTACTTC
>TRBJ1-2|TRBV27|TRBD1|NA
CASSPGTVYGYTF
TGTGCCAGCAGTCCCGGGACAGTCTATGGCTACACCTTC
>TRBJ1-4|TRBV2|NA|NA
CASRAPIPNEKLFF
TGTGCCAGCAGGGCACCAATCCCTAATGAAAAACTGTTTTTT
>TRBJ1-3|TRBV14|NA|few
CASSQVGRGAGNTIYF
TGTGCCAGCAGCCAAGTCGGGAGAGGAGCTGGAAACACCATATATTTT
>TRBJ2-7|TRBV5-6|NA|NA
CASSLAQEKIGQYF
TGTGCCAGCAGCTTGGCACAGGAGAAGATAGGGCAGTACTTC
>TRBJ2-2|TRBV7-2|NA|NA
CASSLGQYTGELFF
TGTGCCAGCAGCTTAGGGCAGTACACCGGGGAGCTGTTTTTT
>TRBJ2-7|TRBV6-6|TRBD2|NA
CASSYSTSASYEQYF
TGTGCCAGCAGTTACTCGACTAGCGCGTCCTACGAGCAGTACTTC
>TRBJ2-4|TRBV19|NA|once
CASSTSGLAKNIQYF
TGTGCCAGTAGTACTTCAGGGTTAGCCAAAAACATTCAGTACTTC
>TRBJ2-3|TRBV5-1|NA|NA
CASSPMGSGSTDTQYF
TGCGCCAGCAGCCCCATGGGTAGCGGAAGCACAGATACGCAGTATTTT
>TRBJ1-1|TRBV3-1/TRBV3-2|NA|NA
CASSLTGPNTEAFF
TGTGCCAGCAGCCTGACAGGACCTAACACTGAAGCTTTCTTT
>TRBJ1-1|TRBV30|NA|NA
CAWTQAEGRAFF
TGTGCCTGGACCCAAGCAGAGGGTCGAGCTTTCTTT
>TRBJ2-1|TRBV30|TRBD1|NA
CAWGPGTGGGYEQFF
TGTGCCTGGGGTCCGGGCACAGGGGGCGGCTATGAGCAGTTCTTC
>TRBJ2-3|TRBV11-2|TRBD1|once
CASSQYRDRGNTQYF
TGTGCCAGCAGCCAATACCGGGACAGGGGCAATACGCAGTATTTT
>TRBJ2-2|TRBV28|NA|NA
CASMGERANTGELFF
TGTGCCAGCATGGGGGAGCGGGCGAACACCGGGGAGCTGTTTTTT
>TRBJ1-2|TRBV5-4|NA|many
CASSGGGANYGYTF
TGTGCCAGCAGCGGCGGGGGGGCGAACTATGGCTACACCTTC
>TRBJ1-6|TRBV6-6|NA|NA
CAGTSGVYNSPLHF
TGTGCCGGCACCTCAGGGGTCTATAATTCACCCCTCCACTTT
>TRBJ2-7|TRBV12-3/TRBV12-4|NA|NA
CASSWRPYEQYF
TGTGCCAGCAGTTGGAGGCCCTACGAGCAGTACTTC
>TRBJ2-3|TRBV6-5|TRBD1|once
CASSSGGETDTQYF
TGTGCCAGCAGTTCAGGGGGCGAGACAGATACGCAGTATTTT
>TRBJ2-7|TRBV30|TRBD2|NA
CAWSTGLAGEEQYF
TGTGCCTGGAGTACAGGACTAGCGGGCGAGGAGCAGTACTTC
>TRBJ1-4|TRBV19|TRBD1|once
CASSIGTGLGEKLFF
TGTGCCAGTAGTATAGGGACAGGTCTGGGGGAAAAACTGTTTTTT
>TRBJ2-5|TRBV5-1|NA|NA
CASSPGSSQETQYF
TGCGCCAGCAGCCCCGGGTCCAGTCAAGAGACCCAGTACTTC
>TRBJ2-1|TRBV29-1|TRBD2|NA
CSTQSGNYNEQFF
TGCAGCACCCAAAGCGGGAATTACAATGAGCAGTTCTTC
>TRBJ1-2|TRBV3-1/TRBV3-2|NA|NA
CASSQPGLNYGYTF
TGTGCCAGCAGCCAACCGGGGTTGAACTATGGCTACACCTTC
>TRBJ2-3|TRBV11-2|TRBD1|NA
CASSSTGGSTDTQYF
TGTGCCAGCAGCTCCACAGGGGGGAGCACAGATACGCAGTATTTT
>TRBJ1-5|TRBV5-6|TRBD1|few
CASSLTGQGRKAQHF
TGTGCCAGCAGCTTGACAGGACAGGGGAGGAAGGCCCAGCATTTT
>TRBJ1-2|TRBV18|NA|NA
CASSSGDGYTF
TGTGCCAGCTCTTCAGGGGATGGCTACACCTTC
>TRBJ1-1|TRBV29-1|TRBD1|NA
CSVTGQGNTEAFF
TGCAGCGTTACAGGACAGGGGAACACTGAAGCTTTCTTT
>TRBJ2-4|TRBV7-9|NA|NA
CASSLDTAKNIQYF
TGTGCCAGCAGCCTCGACACGGCCAAAAACATTCAGTACTTC
>TRBJ2-5|TRBV7-2|TRBD2|NA
CASSLRLAGGIQETQYF
TGTGCCAGCAGCCTGCGACTAGCGGGGGGGATTCAAGAGACCCAGTACTTC
>TRBJ1-4|TRBV30|TRBD1|NA
CACSGTGVEKLFF
TGTGCCTGTTCCGGGACAGGGGTTGAAAAACTGTTTTTT